The T cell receptor (beta chain) described here comes from a study of prognosis after radiotherapy for stage I lung cancer. Turning to the study itself: The period between April 2018 and January 2019 saw the enrollment of stage I non-small cell lung cancer patients.

This clonotype was recorded many times. V lost 0 bases, J lost 9 bases, and 10 bases stayed unmatched. Looked up from germline, CDR1 is SNHLY and CDR2 is FYNNEI. The CDR3 runs to 15 residues. The genomic DNA TCR beta CDR3 region underwent two rounds of multiplex PCR. First-round PCR amplification was performed with primers specific to each TRBV and TRBJ gene. TCRdb re-analysed the multiplex PCR reads in MiXCR, keeping a single row per CDR3 protein. This table holds about 51,000 distinct CDR3 sequences, about a third found once. The input for sequencing was PBMCs, taken before or after stereotactic body radiation therapy (not recorded which). This receptor was taken from a donor over 45 with non-small cell lung cancer. This chain connects TRBV2 to TRBJ2-7; the match to TRBD1 covers 8 bases. The CDR3 loop reads CASSEAGGRGRRQYF. The CDR3 nucleotides are TGTGCCAGCAGTGAAGCAGGCGGCAGGGGGCGAAGGCAGTACTTC.